This record concerns one TCR beta chain sequence. Its specificity is unknown. The data belong to a study of T cells in localized non-small cell lung cancer. Libraries were prepared by immunoSEQ multiplex PCR; TCRdb keeps only in-frame clonotypes and omits some of them. The sample consists of about 26,000 clones, around 85% of them appearing once. Findings and limits, study-wide: There were a median around 57 of the top 100 tumor clones appearing in adjacent lung.

The CDR3 has 14 amino acids. V shed 3 bases and J shed 0 bases, with 7 bases lying between them. Germline lookup yields CDR1 SEHNR and CDR2 FQNEAQ (reference sequence). The genes are TRBV7-9 and TRBJ2-3; a weak D match, TRBD2 (5 bases). Sequencing used peripheral blood, obtained before any cancer treatment. This sequence originates from a female donor aged 60 or older with stage II squamous cell lung carcinoma. CDR3 sequence: CASSFGLSTDTQYF. Here the CDR3 DNA reads TGTGCCAGCAGCTTCGGACTCAGCACAGATACGCAGTATTTT.